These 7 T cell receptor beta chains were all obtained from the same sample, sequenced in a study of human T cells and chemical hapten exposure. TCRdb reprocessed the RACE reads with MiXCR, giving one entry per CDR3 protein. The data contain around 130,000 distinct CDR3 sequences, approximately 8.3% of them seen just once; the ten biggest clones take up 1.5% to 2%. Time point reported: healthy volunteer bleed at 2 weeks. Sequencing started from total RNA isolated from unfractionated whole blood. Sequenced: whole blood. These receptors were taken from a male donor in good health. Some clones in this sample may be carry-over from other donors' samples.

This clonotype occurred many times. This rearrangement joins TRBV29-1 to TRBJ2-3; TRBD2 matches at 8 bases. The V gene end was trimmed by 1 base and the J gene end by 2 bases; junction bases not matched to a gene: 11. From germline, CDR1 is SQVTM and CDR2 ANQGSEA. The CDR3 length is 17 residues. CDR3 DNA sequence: TGCAGCGTTGAAGGGGGTTTTAGCGGGGTCTTCACAGATACGCAGTATTTT. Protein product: CSVEGGFSGVFTDTQYF.

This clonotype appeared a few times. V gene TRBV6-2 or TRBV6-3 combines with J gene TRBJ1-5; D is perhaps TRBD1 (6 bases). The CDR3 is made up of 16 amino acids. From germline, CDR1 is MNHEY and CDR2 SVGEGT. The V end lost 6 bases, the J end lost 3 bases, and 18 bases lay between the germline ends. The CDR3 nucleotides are TGTGCCAGCAGCCCTAGTTGGGGGGCGGTCAATCAGCCCCAGCATTTT. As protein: CASSPSWGAVNQPQHF.

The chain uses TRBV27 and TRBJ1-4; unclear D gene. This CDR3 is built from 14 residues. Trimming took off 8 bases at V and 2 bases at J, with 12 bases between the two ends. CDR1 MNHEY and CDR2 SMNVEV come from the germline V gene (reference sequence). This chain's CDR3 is CASRPRRTNEKLFF. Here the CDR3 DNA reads TGTGCCAGCCGACCGAGACGGACTAATGAAAAACTGTTTTTT.

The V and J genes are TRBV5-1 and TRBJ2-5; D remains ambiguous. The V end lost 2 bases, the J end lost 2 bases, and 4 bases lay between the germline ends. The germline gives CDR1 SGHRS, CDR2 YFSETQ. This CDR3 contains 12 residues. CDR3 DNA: TGCGCCAGCAGCTTTGGACAAGAGACCCAGTACTTC. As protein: CASSFGQETQYF.

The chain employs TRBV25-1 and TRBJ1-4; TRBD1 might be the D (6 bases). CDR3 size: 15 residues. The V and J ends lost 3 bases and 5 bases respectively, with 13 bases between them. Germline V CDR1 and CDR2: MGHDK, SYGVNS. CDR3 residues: CASSDPTGGNEKLFF. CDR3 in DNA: TGTGCCAGCAGTGACCCGACAGGAGGAAATGAAAAACTGTTTTTT.

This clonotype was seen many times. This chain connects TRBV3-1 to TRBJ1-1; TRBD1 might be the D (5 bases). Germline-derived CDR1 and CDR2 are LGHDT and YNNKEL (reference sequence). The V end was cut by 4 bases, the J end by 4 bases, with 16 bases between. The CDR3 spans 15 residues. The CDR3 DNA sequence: TGTGCCAGCAGCCTCCCCTCGGCGGGGGTCACTGAAGCTTTCTTT. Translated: CASSLPSAGVTEAFF.

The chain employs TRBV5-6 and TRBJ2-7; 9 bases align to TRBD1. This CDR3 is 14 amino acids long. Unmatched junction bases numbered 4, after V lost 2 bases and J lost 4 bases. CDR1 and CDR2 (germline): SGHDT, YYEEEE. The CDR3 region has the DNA TGTGCCAGCAGCTTTTTGGACAGGGGTTACGAGCAGTACTTC. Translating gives CASSFLDRGYEQYF. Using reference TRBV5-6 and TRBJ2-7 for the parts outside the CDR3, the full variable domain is DAGVTQSPTHLIKTRGQQVTLRCSPKSGHDTVSWYQQALGQGPQFIFQYYEEEERQRGNFPDRFSGHQFPNYSSELNVNALLLGDSALYLCASSFLDRGYEQYFGPGTRLTVT.